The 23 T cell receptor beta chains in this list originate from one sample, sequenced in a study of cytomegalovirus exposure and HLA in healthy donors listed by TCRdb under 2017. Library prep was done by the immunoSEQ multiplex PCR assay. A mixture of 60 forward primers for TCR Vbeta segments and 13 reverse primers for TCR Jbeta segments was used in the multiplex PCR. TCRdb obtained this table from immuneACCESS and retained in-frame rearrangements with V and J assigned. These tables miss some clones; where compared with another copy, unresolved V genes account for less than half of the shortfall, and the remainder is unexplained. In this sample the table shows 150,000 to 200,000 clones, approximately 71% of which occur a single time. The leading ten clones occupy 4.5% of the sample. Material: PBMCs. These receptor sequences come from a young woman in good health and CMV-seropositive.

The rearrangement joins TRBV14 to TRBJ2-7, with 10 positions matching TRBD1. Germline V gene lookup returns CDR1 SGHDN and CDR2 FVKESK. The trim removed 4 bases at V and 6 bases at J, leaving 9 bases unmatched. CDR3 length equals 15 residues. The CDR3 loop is CASSLYSGQGSEQYF. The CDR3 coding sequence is TGTGCCAGCAGCCTTTATTCGGGACAGGGGTCCGAGCAGTACTTC. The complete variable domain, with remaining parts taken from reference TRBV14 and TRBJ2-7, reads EAGVTQFPSHSVIEKGQTVTLRCDPISGHDNLYWYRRVMGKEIKFLLHFVKESKQDESGMPNNRFLAERTGGTYSTLKVQPAELEDSGVYFCASSLYSGQGSEQYFGPGTRLTVT.

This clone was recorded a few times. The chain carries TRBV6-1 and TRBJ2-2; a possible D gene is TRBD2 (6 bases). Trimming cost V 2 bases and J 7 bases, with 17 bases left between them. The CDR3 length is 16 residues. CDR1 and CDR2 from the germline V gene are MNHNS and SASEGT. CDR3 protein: CASSELLASFGGELFF. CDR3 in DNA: TGTGCCAGCAGTGAATTGCTAGCGAGTTTTGGCGGGGAGCTGTTTTTT.

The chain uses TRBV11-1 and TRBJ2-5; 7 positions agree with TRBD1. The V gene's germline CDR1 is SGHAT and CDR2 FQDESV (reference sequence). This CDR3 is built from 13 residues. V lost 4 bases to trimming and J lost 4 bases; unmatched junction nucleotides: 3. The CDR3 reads CASSSWTGETQYF. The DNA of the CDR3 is TGTGCCAGCAGCTCCTGGACAGGAGAGACCCAGTACTTC.

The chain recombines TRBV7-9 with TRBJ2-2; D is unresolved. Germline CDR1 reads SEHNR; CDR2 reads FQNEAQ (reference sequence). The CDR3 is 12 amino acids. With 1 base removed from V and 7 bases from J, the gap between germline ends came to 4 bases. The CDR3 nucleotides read TGTGCCAGCAGCTTAGACAGCGGGGAGCTGTTTTTT. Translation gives CASSLDSGELFF.

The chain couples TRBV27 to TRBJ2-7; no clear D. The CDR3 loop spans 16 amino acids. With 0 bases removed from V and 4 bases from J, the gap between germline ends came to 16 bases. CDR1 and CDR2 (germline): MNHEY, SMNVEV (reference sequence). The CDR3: CASSLSPLTFYYEQYF. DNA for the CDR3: TGTGCCAGCAGTTTATCGCCACTGACTTTTTATTACGAGCAGTACTTC.

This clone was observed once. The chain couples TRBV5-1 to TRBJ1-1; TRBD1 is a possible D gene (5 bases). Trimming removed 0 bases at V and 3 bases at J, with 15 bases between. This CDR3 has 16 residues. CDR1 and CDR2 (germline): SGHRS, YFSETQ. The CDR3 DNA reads TGCGCCAGCAGCTTGGAGGGGACTCCCTTGGACACTGAAGCTTTCTTT. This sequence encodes CASSLEGTPLDTEAFF.

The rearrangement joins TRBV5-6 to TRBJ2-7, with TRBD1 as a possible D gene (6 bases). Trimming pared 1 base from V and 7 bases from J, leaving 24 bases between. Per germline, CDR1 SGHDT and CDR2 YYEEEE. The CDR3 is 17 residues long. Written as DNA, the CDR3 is TGTGCCAGCAGCTTGAGCCGGTGGGGGCGCCCGAGAGAAGAGCAGTACTTC. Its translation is CASSLSRWGRPREEQYF.

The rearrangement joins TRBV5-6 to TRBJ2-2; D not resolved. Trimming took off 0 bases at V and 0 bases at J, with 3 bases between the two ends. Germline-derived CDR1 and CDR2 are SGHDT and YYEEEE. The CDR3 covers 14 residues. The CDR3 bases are TGTGCCAGCAGCTTGGGTACGAACACCGGGGAGCTGTTTTTT. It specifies CASSLGTNTGELFF.

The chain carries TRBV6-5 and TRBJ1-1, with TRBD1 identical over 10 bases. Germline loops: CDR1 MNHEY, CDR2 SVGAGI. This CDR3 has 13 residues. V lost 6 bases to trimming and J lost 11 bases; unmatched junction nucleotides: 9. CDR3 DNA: TGTGCCAGCAGGGCTGACAGGGGGCTGGTGGCTTTCTTT. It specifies CASRADRGLVAFF.

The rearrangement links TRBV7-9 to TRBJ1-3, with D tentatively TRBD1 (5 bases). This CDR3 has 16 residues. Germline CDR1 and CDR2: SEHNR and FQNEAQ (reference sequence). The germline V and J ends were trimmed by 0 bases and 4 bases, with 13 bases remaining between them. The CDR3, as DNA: TGTGCCAGCAGCTTAGCGGCAGGGCTGTTCGGAAACACCATATATTTT. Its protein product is CASSLAAGLFGNTIYF.

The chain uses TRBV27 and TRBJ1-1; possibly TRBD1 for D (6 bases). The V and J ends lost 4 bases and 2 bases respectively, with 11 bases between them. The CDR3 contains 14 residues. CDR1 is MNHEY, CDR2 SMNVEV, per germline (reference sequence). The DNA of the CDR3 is TGTGCCAGCAGTTCCCACGGGACAAACACTGAAGCTTTCTTT. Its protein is CASSSHGTNTEAFF.

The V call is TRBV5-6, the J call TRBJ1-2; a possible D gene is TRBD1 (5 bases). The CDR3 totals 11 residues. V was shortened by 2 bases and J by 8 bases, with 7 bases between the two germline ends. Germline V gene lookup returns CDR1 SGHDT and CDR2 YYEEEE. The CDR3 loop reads CASSFREGYTF. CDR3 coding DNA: TGTGCCAGCAGCTTCAGGGAAGGCTACACCTTC.

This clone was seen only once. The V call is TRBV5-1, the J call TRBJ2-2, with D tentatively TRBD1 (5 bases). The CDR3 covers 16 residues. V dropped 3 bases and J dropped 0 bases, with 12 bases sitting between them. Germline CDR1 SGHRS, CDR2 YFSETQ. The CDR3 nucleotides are TGCGCCAGCAGCTCAAGGGGCGTAACGAACACCGGGGAGCTGTTTTTT. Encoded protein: CASSSRGVTNTGELFF.

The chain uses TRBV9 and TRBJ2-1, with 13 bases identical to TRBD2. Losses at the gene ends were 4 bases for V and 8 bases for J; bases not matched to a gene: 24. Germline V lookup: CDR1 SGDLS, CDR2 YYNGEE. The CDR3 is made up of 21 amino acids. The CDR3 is CASSFDSGLAGAWGRAHEQFF. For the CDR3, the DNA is TGTGCCAGCAGCTTCGATAGTGGACTAGCGGGAGCGTGGGGAAGGGCCCATGAGCAGTTCTTC.

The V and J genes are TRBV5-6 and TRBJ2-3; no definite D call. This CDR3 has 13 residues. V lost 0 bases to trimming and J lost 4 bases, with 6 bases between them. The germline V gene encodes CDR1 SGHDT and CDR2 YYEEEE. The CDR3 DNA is TGTGCCAGCAGCTTGGTAGCCCCAGATACGCAGTATTTT. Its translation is CASSLVAPDTQYF.

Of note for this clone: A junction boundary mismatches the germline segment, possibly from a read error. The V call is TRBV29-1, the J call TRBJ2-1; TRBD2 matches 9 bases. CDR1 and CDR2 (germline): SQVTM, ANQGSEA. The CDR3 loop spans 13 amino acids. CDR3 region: CSVVLAGHNERFF. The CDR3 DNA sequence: TGCAGCGTTGTACTAGCGGGCCACAATGAGCGGTTCTTC.

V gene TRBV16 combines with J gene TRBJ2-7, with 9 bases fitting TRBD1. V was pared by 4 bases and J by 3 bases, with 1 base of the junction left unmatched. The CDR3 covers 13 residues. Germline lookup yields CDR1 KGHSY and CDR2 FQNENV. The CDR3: CASSRDRDYEQYF. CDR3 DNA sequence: TGTGCCAGCAGCCGGGACAGGGACTACGAGCAGTACTTC. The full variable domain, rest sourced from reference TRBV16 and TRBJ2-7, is GEEVAQTPKHLVRGEGQKAKLYCAPIKGHSYVFWYQQVLKNEFKFLISFQNENVFDETGMPKERFSAKCLPNSPCSLEIQATKLEDSAVYFCASSRDRDYEQYFGPGTRLTVT.

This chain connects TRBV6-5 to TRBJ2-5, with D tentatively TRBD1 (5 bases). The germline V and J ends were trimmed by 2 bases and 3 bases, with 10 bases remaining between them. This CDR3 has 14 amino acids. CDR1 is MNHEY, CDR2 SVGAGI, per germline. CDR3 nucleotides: TGTGCCAGCAGTTACAGGGGAAAGGAAGAGACCCAGTACTTC. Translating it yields CASSYRGKEETQYF.

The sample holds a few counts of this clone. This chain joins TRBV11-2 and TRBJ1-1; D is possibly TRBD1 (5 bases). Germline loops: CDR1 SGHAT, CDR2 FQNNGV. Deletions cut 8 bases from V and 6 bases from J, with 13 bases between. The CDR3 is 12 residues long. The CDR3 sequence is CASLGGSAEAFF. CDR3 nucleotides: TGTGCCAGCCTCGGGGGGAGCGCTGAAGCTTTCTTT.

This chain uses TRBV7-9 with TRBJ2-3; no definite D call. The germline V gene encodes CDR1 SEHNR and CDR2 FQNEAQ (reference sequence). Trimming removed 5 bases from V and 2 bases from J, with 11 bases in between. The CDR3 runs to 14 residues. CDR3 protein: CASSPSWATDTQYF. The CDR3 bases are TGTGCCAGCAGCCCCTCATGGGCCACAGATACGCAGTATTTT. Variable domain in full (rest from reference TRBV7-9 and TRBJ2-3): DTGVSQNPRHKITKRGQNVTFRCDPISEHNRLYWYRQTLGQGPEFLTYFQNEAQLEKSRLLSDRFSAERPKGSFSTLEIQRTEQGDSAMYLCASSPSWATDTQYFGPGTRLTVL.

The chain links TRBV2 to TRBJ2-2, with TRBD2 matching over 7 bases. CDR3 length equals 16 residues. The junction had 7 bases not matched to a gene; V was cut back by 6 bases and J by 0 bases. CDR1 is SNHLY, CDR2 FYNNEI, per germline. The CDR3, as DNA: TGTGCCAGCAGAGTTGGGGGGGTCTCGAACACCGGGGAGCTGTTTTTT. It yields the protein CASRVGGVSNTGELFF. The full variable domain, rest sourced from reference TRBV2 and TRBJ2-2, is EPEVTQTPSHQVTQMGQEVILRCVPISNHLYFYWYRQILGQKVEFLVSFYNNEISEKSEIFDDQFSVERPDGSNFTLKIRSTKLEDSAMYFCASRVGGVSNTGELFFGEGSRLTVL.

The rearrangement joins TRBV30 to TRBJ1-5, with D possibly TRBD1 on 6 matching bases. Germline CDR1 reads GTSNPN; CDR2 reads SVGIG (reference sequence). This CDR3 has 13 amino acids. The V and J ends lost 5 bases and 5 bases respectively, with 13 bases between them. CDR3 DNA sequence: TGTGCCTGGGCCACAGGGTTGTATCAGCCCCAGCATTTT. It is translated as CAWATGLYQPQHF. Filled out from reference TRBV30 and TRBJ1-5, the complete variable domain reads SQTIHQWPATLVQPVGSPLSLECTVEGTSNPNLYWYRQAAGRGLQLLFYSVGIGQISSEVPQNLSASRPQDRQFILSSKKLLLSDSGFYLCAWATGLYQPQHFGDGTRLSIL.

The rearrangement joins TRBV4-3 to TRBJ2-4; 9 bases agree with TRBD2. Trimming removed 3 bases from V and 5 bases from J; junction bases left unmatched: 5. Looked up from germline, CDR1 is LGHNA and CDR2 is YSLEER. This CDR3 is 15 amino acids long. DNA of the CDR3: TGCGCCAGCAGCCAGGCTAGCGGGGTCCAAAACATTCAGTACTTC. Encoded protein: CASSQASGVQNIQYF.